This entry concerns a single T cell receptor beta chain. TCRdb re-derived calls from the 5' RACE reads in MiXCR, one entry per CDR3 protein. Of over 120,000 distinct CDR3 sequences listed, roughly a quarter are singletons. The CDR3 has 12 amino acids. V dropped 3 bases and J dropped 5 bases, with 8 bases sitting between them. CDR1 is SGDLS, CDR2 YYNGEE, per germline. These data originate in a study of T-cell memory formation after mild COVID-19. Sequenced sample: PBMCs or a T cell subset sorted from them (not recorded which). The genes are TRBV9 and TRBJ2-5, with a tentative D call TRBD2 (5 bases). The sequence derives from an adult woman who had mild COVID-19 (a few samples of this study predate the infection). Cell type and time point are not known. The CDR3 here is CASSEDLETQYF. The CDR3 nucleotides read TGTGCCAGCAGCGAGGACTTGGAGACCCAGTACTTC.